A single sample is the source of the 29 T cell receptor beta chains below, sequenced in a study of T cells in Graves' hyperthyroidism and ophthalmopathy. The source material, RNA transcripts, was used to amplify TCR beta CDR3 regions. The study used the HTBI primer set for a first-round RT-PCR of the TCR CDR3. MiXCR, applied by TCRdb to the multiplex PCR reads, yields one record per CDR3 protein. The sample includes hundreds of thousands of distinct CDR3 sequences, 45% of them seen just once. Sequencing was done on a sample of peripheral blood or thyroid tissue (not recorded which). These receptors all stem from an adult man with Graves' disease, either hyperthyroidism or ophthalmopathy (not recorded which).

The chain carries TRBV5-1 and TRBJ2-5; 11 bases line up with TRBD2. Unmatched junction bases numbered 4, after V lost 0 bases and J lost 6 bases. CDR1 is SGHRS and CDR2 is YFSETQ in the germline V gene. The CDR3 loop spans 15 amino acids. The CDR3 is CASSLALAGGQTQYF. CDR3 coding DNA: TGCGCCAGCAGCTTGGCGCTAGCGGGAGGTCAGACCCAGTACTTC.

This clonotype was picked up many times. Here the CDR3 reads CASADRGYGYTF. DNA of the CDR3: TGTGCCAGTGCGGACAGGGGGTATGGCTACACCTTC. The chain uses TRBV19 and TRBJ1-2; 10 bases are a match to TRBD1. J gave up 5 bases and V 8 bases, and 2 bases lay outside the gene matches. CDR1 is LNHDA and CDR2 is SQIVND in the germline V gene (reference sequence). The CDR3 has 12 amino acids.

This clonotype was found many times. V is TRBV7-9 and J is TRBJ1-6, with D tentatively TRBD1 (5 bases). The CDR3 contains 15 residues. The germline CDR1 and CDR2 sequences are SEHNR and FQNEAQ (reference sequence). V was pared by 5 bases and J by 6 bases, with 14 bases between. CDR3 nucleotides: TGTGCCAGCAGCAAAGAGGGGTGGCGTAATTCACCCCTCCACTTT. Residues: CASSKEGWRNSPLHF. Full variable domain (missing parts from reference TRBV7-9 and TRBJ1-6): DTGVSQNPRHKITKRGQNVTFRCDPISEHNRLYWYRQTLGQGPEFLTYFQNEAQLEKSRLLSDRFSAERPKGSFSTLEIQRTEQGDSAMYLCASSKEGWRNSPLHFGNGTRLTVT.

This sequence joins TRBV7-2 and TRBJ1-4, with D maybe TRBD1 (5 bases). Looked up from germline, CDR1 is SGHTA and CDR2 is FQGNSA. V shed 1 base and J shed 3 bases, with 9 bases lying between them. The CDR3 runs 15 residues. CDR3 nucleotide sequence: TGTGCCAGCAGCTTAGTACTGGGGGCTAATGAAAAACTGTTTTTT. Translating gives CASSLVLGANEKLFF.

The J gene is TRBJ1-4, the V gene TRBV2, with D possibly being TRBD1 (5 bases). The CDR3 length is 16 residues. V was pared by 6 bases and J by 1 base, with 15 bases between. The germline gives CDR1 SNHLY, CDR2 FYNNEI. The CDR3 DNA reads as TGTGCCAGCAGCGGGGGGTGGCCCGAAACTAATGAAAAACTGTTTTTT. Protein product: CASSGGWPETNEKLFF. Complete variable domain (other parts from reference TRBV2 and TRBJ1-4): EPEVTQTPSHQVTQMGQEVILRCVPISNHLYFYWYRQILGQKVEFLVSFYNNEISEKSEIFDDQFSVERPDGSNFTLKIRSTKLEDSAMYFCASSGGWPETNEKLFFGSGTQLSVL.

V gene TRBV24-1 combines with J gene TRBJ1-2; TRBD1 aligns across 9 bases. From germline, CDR1 is KGHDR and CDR2 SFDVKD. After removal of 2 bases from V and 6 bases from J, the junction contained 6 bases not matched to a gene. The CDR3 contains 15 residues. CDR3 amino acids: CATSDSRGDRDGYTF. The CDR3 nucleotides are TGTGCCACCAGTGATTCGAGGGGGGACAGGGATGGCTACACCTTC.

This clonotype has ten or more counts. In DNA, the CDR3 is TGTGCCAGCTACGATCGAAGCTACACCTTC. It translates to CASYDRSYTF. The genes are TRBV2 and TRBJ1-2; D remains unclear. CDR1 is SNHLY and CDR2 is FYNNEI in the germline V gene. V lost 8 bases to trimming and J lost 9 bases, with 10 bases between them. The CDR3 contains 10 residues.

This clonotype was counted only a few times. The chain combines TRBV7-9 with TRBJ1-2, with D possibly TRBD1 on 6 matching bases. Between the trimmed V and J ends, which lost 4 bases and 4 bases, there was a span of 19 bases. This CDR3 has 16 amino acids. Looked up from germline, CDR1 is SEHNR and CDR2 is FQNEAQ (reference sequence). Here the CDR3 reads CASSYARGGSLYGYTF. The CDR3 nucleotides are TGTGCCAGCAGCTACGCTAGGGGGGGGTCCCTCTATGGCTACACCTTC.

This clonotype was seen a few times. This chain uses TRBV9 with TRBJ1-2, with D possibly being TRBD1 (6 bases). The CDR3 consists of 13 residues. V lost 4 bases, J lost 7 bases, and 14 bases lay in between. Germline CDR1 reads SGDLS; CDR2 reads YYNGEE. CDR3 residues: CASSIYGGAGYTF. CDR3 coding DNA: TGTGCCAGCAGCATCTATGGGGGGGCTGGCTACACCTTC.

The genes are TRBV7-2 and TRBJ1-2; 9 nucleotides agree with TRBD1. CDR1 is SGHTA and CDR2 is FQGNSA in the germline V gene. J gave up 8 bases and V 5 bases, and 12 bases lay outside the gene matches. This CDR3 spans 15 amino acids. The CDR3 sequence: CASSKPETGGPGYTF. CDR3 nucleotide sequence: TGTGCCAGCAGCAAACCCGAGACAGGGGGTCCAGGCTACACCTTC.

The table lists this clonotype with many counts. V and J are TRBV7-2 and TRBJ1-2; 7 nucleotides agree with TRBD1. Per germline, CDR1 SGHTA and CDR2 FQGNSA. After removal of 1 base from V and 8 bases from J, the junction contained 7 bases not matched to a gene. The CDR3 consists of 14 residues. CDR3 nucleotide sequence: TGTGCCAGCAGCTTAGGGCACAGGGGAGCGGGCTACACCTTC. Protein product: CASSLGHRGAGYTF.

CDR3 residues: CASSYSGRPSTDTQYF. Written as DNA, the CDR3 is TGTGCCAGCAGTTACTCGGGCAGGCCTAGCACAGATACGCAGTATTTT. The chain carries TRBV6-1 and TRBJ2-3, with no clear D. This CDR3 comprises 16 residues. CDR1 is MNHNS and CDR2 is SASEGT in the germline V gene. V was shortened by 5 bases and J by 0 bases, with 15 bases between the two germline ends.

V gene TRBV7-6 combines with J gene TRBJ1-1; D call uncertain. CDR3 length: 18 residues. CDR1 and CDR2 (germline): SGHVS, FNYEAQ. V lost 2 bases, J lost 0 bases, and 19 bases lay in between. The CDR3, as DNA: TGTGCCAGCAGCTTAACCCCCTTAGAAGAACTCATGAACACTGAAGCTTTCTTT. Its protein product is CASSLTPLEELMNTEAFF. The entire variable domain, with the rest obtained from reference TRBV7-6 and TRBJ1-1, is as follows: GAGVSQSPRYKVTKRGQDVALRCDPISGHVSLYWYRQALGQGPEFLTYFNYEAQQDKSGLPNDRFSAERPEGSISTLTIQRTEQRDSAMYRCASSLTPLEELMNTEAFFGQGTRLTVV.

This clonotype has a count of ten or more. J is TRBJ1-2 and V is TRBV10-3; 10 positions agree with TRBD1. The CDR3 spans 14 residues. The V gene end was trimmed by 10 bases and the J gene end by 5 bases; junction bases not matched to a gene: 10. The germline CDR1 and CDR2 sequences are ENHRY and SYGVKD. CDR3: CASQRDRGSYGYTF. The CDR3 region has the DNA TGTGCCAGTCAAAGGGACAGGGGCTCGTATGGCTACACCTTC.

This clonotype was seen a few times. The chain carries TRBV6-6 and TRBJ2-5, with 10 bases aligning to TRBD2. CDR3 length: 15 amino acids. Germline assignment: CDR1 MNHNY and CDR2 SVGAGI (reference sequence). V lost 6 bases and J lost 3; bases outside the gene matches: 7. The CDR3 protein is CASRSLGTSEETQYF. The CDR3 nucleotides read TGTGCCAGCAGATCTCTCGGGACTAGCGAAGAGACCCAGTACTTC.

This clonotype has at least ten counts. The chain links TRBV14 to TRBJ1-2; D gene uncertain. Germline loops: CDR1 SGHDN, CDR2 FVKESK. This CDR3 has 14 amino acids. The V end lost 2 bases, the J end lost 2 bases, and 9 bases lay between the germline ends. The DNA of the CDR3 is TGTGCCAGCAGCCAACTAGAGTCCAACTATGGCTACACCTTC. Translating it yields CASSQLESNYGYTF.

V gene TRBV24-1 combines with J gene TRBJ1-5; TRBD1 matches 9 bases. The length of the CDR3 is 18 residues. Germline loops: CDR1 KGHDR, CDR2 SFDVKD. The V gene end was trimmed by 4 bases and the J gene end by 9 bases; junction bases not matched to a gene: 18. CDR3 in amino acids: CATSEPGQGFWQGWPQHF. CDR3 in DNA: TGTGCCACCAGTGAGCCGGGACAGGGTTTTTGGCAAGGTTGGCCCCAGCATTTT.

This clonotype was recorded many times. The gene calls are TRBV7-9 and TRBJ1-1, with TRBD1 matching 7 bases. The length of the CDR3 is 16 residues. V gave up 5 bases and J gave up 1 base; unmatched junction bases: 10. Germline assignment: CDR1 SEHNR and CDR2 FQNEAQ (reference sequence). This chain's CDR3 is CASSDPPTGRNTEAFF. Here the CDR3 DNA reads TGTGCCAGCAGCGACCCACCGACAGGGCGGAACACTGAAGCTTTCTTT.

The V call is TRBV20-1, the J call TRBJ1-4; 8 bases map to TRBD1. The V gene's germline CDR1 is DFQATT and CDR2 SNEGSKA (reference sequence). The V and J ends lost 5 bases and 6 bases, in that order; junction bases with no gene match: 2. The CDR3 consists of 12 residues. CDR3 sequence (DNA): TGCAGTGCTCAGGGGGCGGATGAAAAACTGTTTTTT. Translating it yields CSAQGADEKLFF.

This CDR3 reads CSAARAGADTQYF. In DNA, the CDR3 is TGCAGCGCCGCCAGGGCGGGGGCAGATACGCAGTATTTT. The V gene is TRBV29-1, the J gene TRBJ2-3, with TRBD2 identical over 7 bases. J was trimmed by 4 bases and V by 7 bases; bases with no gene match: 8. Germline V lookup: CDR1 SQVTM, CDR2 ANQGSEA. The length of the CDR3 is 13 residues.

This clonotype was seen repeatedly, ten times or more. The rearrangement links TRBV14 to TRBJ1-1; 8 bases agree with TRBD1. The junction had 3 bases not matched to a gene; V was cut back by 5 bases and J by 7 bases. Per the germline V gene, CDR1 is SGHDN and CDR2 is FVKESK. CDR3 size: 12 residues. CDR3 protein: CASSITGGEAFF. Written as DNA, the CDR3 is TGTGCCAGCAGCATAACAGGGGGTGAAGCTTTCTTT.

V gene TRBV7-9 combines with J gene TRBJ1-6; TRBD1 matches at 8 bases. The J segment lost 9 bases and the V segment lost 4 bases, leaving 14 bases of the junction unmatched. The CDR3 is 17 amino acids. Germline V gives CDR1 SEHNR, CDR2 FQNEAQ (reference sequence). The CDR3: CASSSHDLQGEVSPLHF. In DNA form, the CDR3 reads TGTGCCAGCAGCTCGCACGACCTACAGGGGGAAGTTTCACCCCTCCACTTT.

The V call is TRBV6-5, the J call TRBJ1-3, with no clear D. Looked up from germline, CDR1 is MNHEY and CDR2 is SVGAGI. There are 13 residues in the CDR3. With 2 bases removed from V and 6 bases from J, the gap between germline ends came to 8 bases. Here the CDR3 reads CASSYRAENTIYF. CDR3 DNA: TGTGCCAGCAGTTACAGGGCCGAAAACACCATATATTTT.

The chain uses TRBV2 and TRBJ2-5, with D maybe TRBD2 (7 bases). Trimming removed 6 bases at V and 4 bases at J, with 18 bases between. This CDR3 spans 15 amino acids. CDR1 is SNHLY and CDR2 is FYNNEI in the germline V gene. The CDR3 loop is CASSDRGGLSETQYF. As DNA, the CDR3 is TGTGCCAGCAGCGATAGGGGGGGCCTCTCAGAGACCCAGTACTTC.

As for this clonotype: The junction shows a germline mismatch at one end, possibly a read error. J is TRBJ1-5 and V is TRBV19; no definite D call. CDR3 length: 15 amino acids. The germline CDR1 and CDR2 sequences are LNHDA and SQIVND (reference sequence). The CDR3 DNA reads as TGTGCCAGTAGTATAGTGGCCCGATCGAATCGGCCCCAGCATTTT. Amino acids: CASSIVARSNRPQHF.

To note about this clonotype: The final CDR3 position lacks the conserved phenylalanine or tryptophan, pointing to a likely read error. The chain couples TRBV2 to TRBJ1-1, with 7 nucleotides matching TRBD1. Trimming at V came to 8 bases and at J to 8 bases, leaving 8 bases not matched to a gene. Germline loops: CDR1 SNHLY, CDR2 FYNNEI. CDR3 length equals 12 residues. This CDR3 reads CASGTVGNEAFS. The CDR3, as DNA: TGTGCCAGCGGGACAGTAGGGAACGAAGCTTTCTCT.

V usage is TRBV7-9 and J usage is TRBJ1-2; D is possibly TRBD1 (5 bases). The V end was cut by 5 bases, the J end by 6 bases, with 16 bases between. The CDR3 spans 14 residues. Germline assignment: CDR1 SEHNR and CDR2 FQNEAQ (reference sequence). CDR3 in amino acids: CASSGLRGLDGYTF. DNA of the CDR3: TGTGCCAGCAGCGGCCTCCGGGGGTTGGATGGCTACACCTTC.

The V call is TRBV6-5, the J call TRBJ1-4, with 8 bases lining up with TRBD1. CDR3 length: 15 amino acids. Unmatched junction bases numbered 11, after V lost 7 bases and J lost 7 bases. CDR1 is MNHEY and CDR2 is SVGAGI in the germline V gene. The CDR3, as DNA: TGTGCCAGCATTAACGACAGGGGTAACACTGAAAAACTGTTTTTT. It encodes CASINDRGNTEKLFF.

At least ten counts were recorded for this clonotype. V is TRBV29-1 and J is TRBJ2-7, with 7 bases lining up with TRBD1. There are 12 residues in the CDR3. CDR1 is SQVTM, CDR2 ANQGSEA, per germline. V shed 6 bases and J 3 bases; nucleotides not matched to a gene: 5. CDR3 loop: CSVRDSIYEQYF. The DNA of the CDR3 is TGCAGCGTCCGGGACAGTATCTACGAGCAGTACTTC.